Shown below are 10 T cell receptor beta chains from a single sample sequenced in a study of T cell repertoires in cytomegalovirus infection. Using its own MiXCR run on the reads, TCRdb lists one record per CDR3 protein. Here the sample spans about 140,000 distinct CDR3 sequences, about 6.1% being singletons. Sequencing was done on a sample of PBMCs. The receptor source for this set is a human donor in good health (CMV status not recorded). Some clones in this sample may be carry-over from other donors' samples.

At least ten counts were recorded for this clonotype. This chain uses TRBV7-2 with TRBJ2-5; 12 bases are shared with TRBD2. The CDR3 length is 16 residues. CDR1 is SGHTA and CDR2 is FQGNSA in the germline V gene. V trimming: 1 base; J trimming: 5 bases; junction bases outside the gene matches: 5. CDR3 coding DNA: TGTGCCAGCAGCTTAGTAGCTAGCGGGGGGGCCGAGACCCAGTACTTC. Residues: CASSLVASGGAETQYF.

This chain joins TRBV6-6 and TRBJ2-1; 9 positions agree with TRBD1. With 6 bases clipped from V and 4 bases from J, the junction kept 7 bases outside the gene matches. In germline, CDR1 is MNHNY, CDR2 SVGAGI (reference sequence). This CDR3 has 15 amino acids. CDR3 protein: CASRSQGAEYNEQFF. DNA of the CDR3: TGTGCCAGCAGGTCACAGGGGGCTGAGTACAATGAGCAGTTCTTC.

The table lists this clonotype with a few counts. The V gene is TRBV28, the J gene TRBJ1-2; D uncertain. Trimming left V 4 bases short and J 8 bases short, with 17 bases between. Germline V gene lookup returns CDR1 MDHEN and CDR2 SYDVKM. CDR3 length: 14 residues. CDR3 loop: CASSSTGSLAGYTF. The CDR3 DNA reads TGTGCCAGCAGTTCCACCGGTTCCCTGGCCGGCTACACCTTC.

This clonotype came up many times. Here the CDR3 DNA reads TGTGCCAGCAGCTTAGTTGGCAGGATGTCAGATACGCAGTATTTT. Translated: CASSLVGRMSDTQYF. This rearrangement joins TRBV7-6 to TRBJ2-3; D remains ambiguous. Between the trimmed V and J ends, which lost 1 base and 4 bases, there was a span of 12 bases. This CDR3 has 15 amino acids. Per the germline V gene, CDR1 is SGHVS and CDR2 is FNYEAQ.

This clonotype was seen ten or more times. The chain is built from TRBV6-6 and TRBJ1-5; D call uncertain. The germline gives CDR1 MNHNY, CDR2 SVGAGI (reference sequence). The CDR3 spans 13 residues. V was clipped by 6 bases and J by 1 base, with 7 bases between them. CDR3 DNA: TGTGCCAGCAGCTTTTCCAGCAATCAGCCCCAGCATTTT. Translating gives CASSFSSNQPQHF.

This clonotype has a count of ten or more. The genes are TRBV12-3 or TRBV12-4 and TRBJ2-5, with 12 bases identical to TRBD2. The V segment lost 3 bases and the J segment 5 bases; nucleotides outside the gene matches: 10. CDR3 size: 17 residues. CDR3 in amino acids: CASSFDPGLAGRETQYF. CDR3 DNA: TGTGCCAGCAGTTTCGACCCGGGACTAGCGGGCCGCGAGACCCAGTACTTC.

The CDR3 is CASSSLGTGGSGELFF. Written as DNA, the CDR3 is TGTGCCAGCAGCTCCCTTGGGACAGGGGGGTCCGGGGAGCTGTTTTTT. This chain joins TRBV7-2 and TRBJ2-2, with 11 bases matching TRBD1. This CDR3 contains 16 residues. Germline V gives CDR1 SGHTA, CDR2 FQGNSA. Trimming cost V 4 bases and J 6 bases; bases outside gene matches: 7.

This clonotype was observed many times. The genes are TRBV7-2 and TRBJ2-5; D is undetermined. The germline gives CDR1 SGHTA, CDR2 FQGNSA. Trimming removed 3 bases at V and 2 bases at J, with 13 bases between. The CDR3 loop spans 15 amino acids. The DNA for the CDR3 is TGTGCCAGCAGCTTGGGTTCGGGCAGACAAGAGACCCAGTACTTC. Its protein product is CASSLGSGRQETQYF.

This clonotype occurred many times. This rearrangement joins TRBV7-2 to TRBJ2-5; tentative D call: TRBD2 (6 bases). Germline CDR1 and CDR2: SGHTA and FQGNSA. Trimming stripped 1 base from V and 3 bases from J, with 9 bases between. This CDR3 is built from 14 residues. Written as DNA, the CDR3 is TGTGCCAGCAGCTTAGTATGGGGGGAAGAGACCCAGTACTTC. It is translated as CASSLVWGEETQYF.

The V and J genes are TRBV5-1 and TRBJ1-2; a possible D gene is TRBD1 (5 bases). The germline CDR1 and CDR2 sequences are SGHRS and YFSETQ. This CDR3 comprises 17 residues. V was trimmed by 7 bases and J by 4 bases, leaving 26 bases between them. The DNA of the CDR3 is TGCGCCAGCGCTGACGGGGCCGGCAGACTAGTTTCCTATGGCTACACCTTC. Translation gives CASADGAGRLVSYGYTF.